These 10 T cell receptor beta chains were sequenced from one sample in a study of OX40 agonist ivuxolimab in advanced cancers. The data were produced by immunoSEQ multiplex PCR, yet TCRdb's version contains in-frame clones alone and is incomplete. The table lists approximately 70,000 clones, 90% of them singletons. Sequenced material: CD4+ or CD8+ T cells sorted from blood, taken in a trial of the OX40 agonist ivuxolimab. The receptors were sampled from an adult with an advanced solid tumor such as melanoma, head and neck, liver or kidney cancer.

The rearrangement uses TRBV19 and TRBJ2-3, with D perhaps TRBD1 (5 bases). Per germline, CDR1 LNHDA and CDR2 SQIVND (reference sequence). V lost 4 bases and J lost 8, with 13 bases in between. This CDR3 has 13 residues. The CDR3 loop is CASSTQGRVTQYF. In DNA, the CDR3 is TGTGCCAGTAGTACCCAGGGTCGGGTTACGCAGTATTTT.

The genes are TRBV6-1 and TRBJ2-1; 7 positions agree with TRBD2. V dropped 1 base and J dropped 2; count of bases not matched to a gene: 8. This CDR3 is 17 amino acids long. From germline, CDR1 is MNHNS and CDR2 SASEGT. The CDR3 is CASSEVWDYGPYNEQFF. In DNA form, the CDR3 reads TGTGCCAGCAGTGAAGTCTGGGACTACGGCCCCTACAATGAGCAGTTCTTC.

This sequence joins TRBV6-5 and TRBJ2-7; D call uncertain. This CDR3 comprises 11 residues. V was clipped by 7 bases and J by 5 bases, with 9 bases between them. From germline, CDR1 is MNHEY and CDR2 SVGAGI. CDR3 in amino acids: CASTGFNEQYF. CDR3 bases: TGTGCCAGCACAGGATTCAACGAGCAGTACTTC.

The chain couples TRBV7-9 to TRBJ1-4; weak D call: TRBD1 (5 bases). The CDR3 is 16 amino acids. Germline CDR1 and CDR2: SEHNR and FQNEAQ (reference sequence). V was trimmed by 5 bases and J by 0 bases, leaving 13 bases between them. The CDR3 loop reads CASSNRQSSTNEKLFF. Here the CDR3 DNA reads TGTGCCAGCAGCAACCGACAGAGCTCAACTAATGAAAAACTGTTTTTT.

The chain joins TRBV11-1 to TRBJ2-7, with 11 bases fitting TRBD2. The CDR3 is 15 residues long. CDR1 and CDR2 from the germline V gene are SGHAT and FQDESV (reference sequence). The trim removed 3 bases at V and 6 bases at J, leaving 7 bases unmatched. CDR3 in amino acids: CASSFLAGGQSEQYF. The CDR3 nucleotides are TGTGCCAGCAGCTTTTTAGCGGGAGGGCAGAGCGAGCAGTACTTC.

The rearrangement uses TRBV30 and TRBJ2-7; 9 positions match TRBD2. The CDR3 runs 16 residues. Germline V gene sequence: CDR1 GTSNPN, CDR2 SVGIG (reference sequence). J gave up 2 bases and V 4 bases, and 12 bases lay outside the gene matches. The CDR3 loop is CAWKAGGPQNPYEQYF. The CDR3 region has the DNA TGTGCCTGGAAGGCGGGAGGGCCCCAGAACCCCTACGAGCAGTACTTC.

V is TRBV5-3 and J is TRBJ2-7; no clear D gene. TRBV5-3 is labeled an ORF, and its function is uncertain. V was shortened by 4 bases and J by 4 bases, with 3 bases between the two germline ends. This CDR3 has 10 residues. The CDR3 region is CARSKYEQYF. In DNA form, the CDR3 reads TGTGCCAGAAGCAAGTACGAGCAGTACTTC.

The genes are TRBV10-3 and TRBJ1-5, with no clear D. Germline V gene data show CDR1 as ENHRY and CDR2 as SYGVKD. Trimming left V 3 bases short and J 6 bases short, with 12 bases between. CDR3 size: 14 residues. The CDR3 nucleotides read TGTGCCATCAGTGATGCAGGTGGGAGTCAGCCCCAGCATTTT. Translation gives CAISDAGGSQPQHF.

In DNA, the CDR3 is TGTGCCAGCAGCCAAGGGCTAGCGGGGGTTGCCTACGAGCAGTACTTC. It encodes CASSQGLAGVAYEQYF. This rearrangement joins TRBV4-2 to TRBJ2-7; TRBD2 matches at 10 bases. The CDR3 extends over 16 amino acids. V shed 1 base, J shed 2 bases, and the junction held 5 bases outside the gene matches. Germline CDR1 reads LGHNA; CDR2 reads YNFKEQ.

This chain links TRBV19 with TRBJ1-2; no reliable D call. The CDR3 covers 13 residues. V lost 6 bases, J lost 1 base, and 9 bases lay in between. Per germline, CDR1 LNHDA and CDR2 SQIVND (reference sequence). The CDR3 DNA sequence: TGTGCCAGTAGGCCCGGGCTTAACTATGGCTACACCTTC. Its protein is CASRPGLNYGYTF. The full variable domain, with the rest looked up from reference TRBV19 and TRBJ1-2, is DGGITQSPKYLFRKEGQNVTLSCEQNLNHDAMYWYRQDPGQGLRLIYYSQIVNDFQKGDIAEGYSVSREKKESFPLTVTSAQKNPTAFYLCASRPGLNYGYTFGSGTRLTVV.